The clone carrying this T cell receptor (beta chain) was detected many times. What it recognizes is unknown. With a duration under 2 months, the hyperthyroidism was newly diagnosed in patients aged 18 to 65. The blood sample predates any ophthalmopathy symptoms, coming from first hyperthyroidism diagnosis. The source of the sample is a study of T cells in Graves' hyperthyroidism and ophthalmopathy. CDR3 length: 14 residues. The germline CDR1 and CDR2 sequences are PRHDT and FYEKMQ (reference sequence). V was shortened by 1 base and J by 2 bases, with 8 bases between the two germline ends. Study-wide results and limits: It was a median about 7.1 months before onset that the model predicted ophthalmopathy.

RNA transcripts gave rise to amplified TCR beta CDR3 regions. HTBI primers were the set used in a first-round RT-PCR of the TCR CDR3. TCRdb used MiXCR to reprocess the multiplex PCR reads, holding one entry per CDR3 protein. There are about 160,000 distinct CDR3 sequences in the sample; approximately 9% occur only once, and less than 25% lies in the top ten. The receptor comes from a woman aged 18-29 years with Graves' hyperthyroidism that later progressed to Graves' ophthalmopathy. The V gene is TRBV13, the J gene TRBJ2-5; D uncertain. Sequencing used blood. The CDR3, as DNA: TGTGCCAGCAGCTTAGATCCAGGACAAGAGACCCAGTACTTC. Translation: CASSLDPGQETQYF.